Listed below are T cell receptor beta chains from one sample, sequenced in a study of CD8+CD57+ T cells in acquired aplastic anemia. TCRdb called the reads again in MiXCR, with one record for every CDR3 protein. The repertoire holds about 71,000 distinct CDR3 sequences, with 54% as singletons. The sample consisted of sorted CD4+, CD8+, or CD8+CD57+ T cells (not recorded which) from PBMCs. Every receptor here comes from a human donor in good health, serving as a control. The CDR3 runs from the conserved cysteine through the conserved F or W. The order of the fields is V gene, clone size, J gene, D gene, CDR3 protein, CDR3 DNA. The D gene is left open where the match is weak. Clone size, where shown, is once, few, many, or a class for clones that have expanded.

v_call: TRBV2; clone_size: -; j_call: TRBJ2-1; d_call: -; cdr3_aa: CASSAPWANEQFF; cdr3_nt: TGTGCCAGCTCAGCACCGTGGGCCAATGAGCAGTTCTTC
v_call: TRBV19; clone_size: -; j_call: TRBJ1-1; d_call: -; cdr3_aa: CASRGRSEAFF; cdr3_nt: TGTGCCAGCCGGGGGAGGTCTGAAGCTTTCTTT
v_call: TRBV2; clone_size: -; j_call: TRBJ1-6; d_call: -; cdr3_aa: CATARRVREGGSPLHF; cdr3_nt: TGTGCCACCGCCCGGAGGGTCAGGGAAGGGGGTTCACCCCTCCACTTT
v_call: TRBV20-1; clone_size: -; j_call: TRBJ1-2; d_call: TRBD1; cdr3_aa: CSALGTGLNYGYTF; cdr3_nt: TGCAGTGCCCTAGGGACAGGGCTTAACTATGGCTACACCTTC
v_call: TRBV29-1; clone_size: -; j_call: TRBJ1-1; d_call: -; cdr3_aa: CSVEGVGGLGEAFF; cdr3_nt: TGCAGCGTTGAAGGGGTGGGGGGATTGGGCGAAGCTTTCTTT
v_call: TRBV29-1; clone_size: few; j_call: TRBJ2-7; d_call: TRBD1; cdr3_aa: CSVEVSWTGGEQYF; cdr3_nt: TGCAGCGTTGAAGTTTCCTGGACAGGAGGCGAGCAGTACTTC
v_call: TRBV11-2; clone_size: many; j_call: TRBJ1-6; d_call: TRBD1; cdr3_aa: CASSLGQGGSYNSPLHF; cdr3_nt: TGTGCCAGCAGCCTAGGACAGGGCGGGTCTTATAATTCACCCCTCCACTTT
v_call: TRBV10-3; clone_size: -; j_call: TRBJ1-2; d_call: TRBD1; cdr3_aa: CAISEPNWLTGGNGYTF; cdr3_nt: TGTGCCATCAGTGAGCCAAATTGGTTGACAGGGGGCAATGGCTACACCTTC
v_call: TRBV10-3; clone_size: -; j_call: TRBJ2-1; d_call: -; cdr3_aa: CAISEWSNEQFF; cdr3_nt: TGTGCCATCAGTGAGTGGAGCAATGAGCAGTTCTTC
v_call: TRBV27; clone_size: few; j_call: TRBJ1-2; d_call: -; cdr3_aa: CASSFRGSVGSGYTF; cdr3_nt: TGTGCCAGCAGTTTTCGGGGGAGTGTGGGGAGTGGCTACACCTTC
v_call: TRBV7-6; clone_size: medium-sized; j_call: TRBJ2-3; d_call: -; cdr3_aa: CASSLGLTDTQYF; cdr3_nt: TGTGCCAGCAGCCTGGGACTTACAGATACGCAGTATTTT
v_call: TRBV7-9; clone_size: many; j_call: TRBJ1-2; d_call: -; cdr3_aa: CASSLDSPAGDGYTF; cdr3_nt: TGTGCCAGCAGCTTAGATAGCCCCGCGGGGGATGGCTACACCTTC
v_call: TRBV19; clone_size: many; j_call: TRBJ1-1; d_call: -; cdr3_aa: CASSIAGYRGGTEAFF; cdr3_nt: TGTGCCAGTAGTATAGCCGGATACCGGGGAGGCACTGAAGCTTTCTTT
v_call: TRBV2; clone_size: -; j_call: TRBJ1-5; d_call: TRBD1; cdr3_aa: CASGQGSGQPQHF; cdr3_nt: TGTGCCAGCGGACAGGGTAGTGGTCAGCCCCAGCATTTT
v_call: TRBV10-3; clone_size: -; j_call: TRBJ2-3; d_call: -; cdr3_aa: CAISERQPPGDTQYF; cdr3_nt: TGTGCCATCAGTGAGCGGCAGCCCCCCGGAGATACGCAGTATTTT
v_call: TRBV3-1; clone_size: many; j_call: TRBJ2-5; d_call: TRBD2; cdr3_aa: CASSQETRGRAWETQYF; cdr3_nt: TGTGCCAGCAGCCAAGAGACTCGCGGGAGGGCCTGGGAGACCCAGTACTTC
v_call: TRBV7-2; clone_size: -; j_call: TRBJ2-7; d_call: TRBD1; cdr3_aa: CASSGRDSSYEQYF; cdr3_nt: TGTGCCAGCAGCGGAAGGGACAGCTCCTACGAGCAGTACTTC
v_call: TRBV4-1; clone_size: many; j_call: TRBJ1-2; d_call: -; cdr3_aa: CASSQDIQSTMSEGYTF; cdr3_nt: TGCGCCAGCAGCCAAGATATCCAGTCAACGATGTCGGAAGGCTACACCTTC
v_call: TRBV6-1; clone_size: many; j_call: TRBJ2-3; d_call: -; cdr3_aa: CASNLGSTDTQYF; cdr3_nt: TGTGCCAGCAATCTGGGGAGCACAGATACGCAGTATTTT
v_call: TRBV10-3; clone_size: -; j_call: TRBJ1-5; d_call: -; cdr3_aa: CAISEGILVREHF; cdr3_nt: TGTGCCATCAGTGAGGGAATCTTAGTCCGCGAGCATTTT
v_call: TRBV5-1; clone_size: many; j_call: TRBJ2-5; d_call: TRBD2; cdr3_aa: CASSLGLAGGQETQYF; cdr3_nt: TGCGCCAGCAGCTTGGGACTAGCGGGGGGGCAAGAGACCCAGTACTTC
v_call: TRBV2; clone_size: -; j_call: TRBJ1-1; d_call: TRBD1; cdr3_aa: CASSEQGAMNTEAFF; cdr3_nt: TGTGCCAGCAGTGAACAGGGGGCGATGAACACTGAAGCTTTCTTT
v_call: TRBV4-2; clone_size: -; j_call: TRBJ2-7; d_call: -; cdr3_aa: CASSPGQGDYEQYF; cdr3_nt: TGTGCCAGCAGCCCTGGGCAGGGCGACTACGAGCAGTACTTC
v_call: TRBV27; clone_size: many; j_call: TRBJ2-1; d_call: -; cdr3_aa: CASSLSVSTGTEQFF; cdr3_nt: TGTGCCAGCAGTTTATCGGTTAGTACCGGGACTGAGCAGTTCTTC
v_call: TRBV9; clone_size: many; j_call: TRBJ2-1; d_call: -; cdr3_aa: CASSVGQVGGEQFF; cdr3_nt: TGTGCCAGCAGCGTAGGACAGGTTGGGGGTGAGCAGTTCTTC
v_call: TRBV12-3/TRBV12-4; clone_size: -; j_call: TRBJ2-7; d_call: TRBD2; cdr3_aa: CASTGTSSHEQYF; cdr3_nt: TGTGCCAGCACCGGGACTAGCTCCCACGAGCAGTACTTC
v_call: TRBV2; clone_size: many; j_call: TRBJ2-5; d_call: -; cdr3_aa: CASSEPASEYQETQYF; cdr3_nt: TGTGCCAGCAGTGAACCGGCTAGCGAGTACCAAGAGACCCAGTACTTC
v_call: TRBV10-3; clone_size: few; j_call: TRBJ2-5; d_call: -; cdr3_aa: CATRAGGTQETQYF; cdr3_nt: TGTGCCACCAGGGCGGGCGGCACCCAAGAGACCCAGTACTTC
v_call: TRBV15; clone_size: medium-sized; j_call: TRBJ2-1; d_call: TRBD2; cdr3_aa: CATSIAGGYNEQFF; cdr3_nt: TGTGCCACCAGCATTGCGGGGGGGTACAATGAGCAGTTCTTC
v_call: TRBV20-1; clone_size: once; j_call: TRBJ2-5; d_call: -; cdr3_aa: CSASYRQETQYF; cdr3_nt: TGCAGTGCTAGCTATCGTCAAGAGACCCAGTACTTC
v_call: TRBV19; clone_size: -; j_call: TRBJ1-2; d_call: -; cdr3_aa: CASSEQGKSGYGYTF; cdr3_nt: TGTGCCAGTAGTGAACAGGGCAAATCGGGCTATGGCTACACCTTC
v_call: TRBV10-3; clone_size: many; j_call: TRBJ1-1; d_call: TRBD1; cdr3_aa: CEGDRGHTEAFF; cdr3_nt: TGTGAGGGGGACAGGGGGCATACTGAAGCTTTCTTT
v_call: TRBV7-2; clone_size: -; j_call: TRBJ1-2; d_call: -; cdr3_aa: CASSLSGADGYTF; cdr3_nt: TGTGCCAGCAGCTTATCGGGGGCGGATGGCTACACCTTC
v_call: TRBV13; clone_size: -; j_call: TRBJ1-2; d_call: TRBD1; cdr3_aa: CASSIKTGNYGYTF; cdr3_nt: TGTGCCAGCAGCATAAAGACAGGGAACTATGGCTACACCTTC
v_call: TRBV6-5; clone_size: many; j_call: TRBJ2-6; d_call: -; cdr3_aa: CASSYSHSGANVLTF; cdr3_nt: TGTGCCAGCAGTTACTCACACTCTGGGGCCAACGTCCTGACTTTC
v_call: TRBV4-1; clone_size: many; j_call: TRBJ2-1; d_call: TRBD2; cdr3_aa: CASSQKIAGSYNEQFF; cdr3_nt: TGCGCCAGCAGCCAAAAAATAGCGGGGTCCTACAATGAGCAGTTCTTC
v_call: TRBV25-1; clone_size: once; j_call: TRBJ2-1; d_call: -; cdr3_aa: CASSGNYYEQFF; cdr3_nt: TGTGCCAGCAGTGGAAACTACTATGAGCAGTTCTTC
v_call: TRBV29-1; clone_size: medium-sized; j_call: TRBJ2-7; d_call: TRBD1; cdr3_aa: CSVWDSTYEQYF; cdr3_nt: TGCAGCGTTTGGGACAGCACCTACGAGCAGTACTTC